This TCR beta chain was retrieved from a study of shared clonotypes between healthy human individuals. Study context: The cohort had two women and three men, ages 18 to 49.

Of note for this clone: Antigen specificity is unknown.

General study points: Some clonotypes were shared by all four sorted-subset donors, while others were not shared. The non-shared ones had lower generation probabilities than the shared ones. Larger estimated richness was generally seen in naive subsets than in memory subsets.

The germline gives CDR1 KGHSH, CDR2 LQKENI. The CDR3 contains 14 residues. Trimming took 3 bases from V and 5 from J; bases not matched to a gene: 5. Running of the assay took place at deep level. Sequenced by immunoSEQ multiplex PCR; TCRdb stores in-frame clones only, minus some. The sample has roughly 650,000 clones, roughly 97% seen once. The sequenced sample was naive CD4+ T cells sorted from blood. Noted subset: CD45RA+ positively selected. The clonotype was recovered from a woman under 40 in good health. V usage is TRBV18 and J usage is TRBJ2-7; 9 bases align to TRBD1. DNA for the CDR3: TGTGCCAGCTCACCTGGGACAGGGCTCAACGAGCAGTACTTC. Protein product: CASSPGTGLNEQYF.